This paragraph reports one T cell receptor beta chain. Primers: 60 Vbeta forward and 13 Jbeta reverse. Method: immunoSEQ multiplex PCR; TCRdb's copy keeps in-frame clones and lacks some. The repertoire consists of roughly 99,000 clones, with roughly 70% occurring once and the leading ten covering less than 15%. This record comes from a study of cytomegalovirus exposure and HLA in healthy donors. Germline CDR1 reads KGHSH; CDR2 reads LQKENI. The V gene lost 0 bases and the J gene lost 6 bases, with 14 bases spanning the gap. This CDR3 is 15 amino acids long. The J gene is TRBJ1-1, the V gene TRBV18, with D unresolved. The TCR comes from a woman aged 40 to 50 in good health and CMV-seropositive. Sequencing was performed on PBMCs. The CDR3, as DNA: TGTGCCAGCTCACCACCGGCCCATCTAGGCGCTGAAGCTTTCTTT. Translation gives CASSPPAHLGAEAFF.